The text below deals with one T cell receptor (beta chain). The data originate from a study of blood T cell repertoires in COVID-19. Across the study: Sources were T cells, B-cell-depleted T cells, or PBMCs; the material itself was cDNA or gDNA.

The length of the CDR3 is 16 residues. Germline V lookup: CDR1 SGHTA, CDR2 FQGNSA. V was pared by 0 bases and J by 2 bases, with 11 bases between. Produced via immunoSEQ multiplex PCR; TCRdb's table is partial and in-frame only. The sample yields 200,000 or so clones, around 85% seen once. Assignment of participants to cohorts was predicated upon participant-reported clinical history. This rearrangement joins TRBV7-2 to TRBJ1-5; perhaps TRBD1 as D (5 bases). The sequence was obtained from a woman aged 40 to 55 with acute COVID-19. The sequenced sample was PBMCs or T cells enriched from blood (not recorded which). This CDR3 reads CASSLAAGWGNQPQHF. DNA for the CDR3: TGTGCCAGCAGCTTAGCGGCAGGGTGGGGCAATCAGCCCCAGCATTTT.